The next 21 T cell receptor beta chains were all read from a single sample in a study of blood T cell repertoires in COVID-19. Clones were read by immunoSEQ multiplex PCR, and TCRdb kept only the in-frame ones, dropping some. The data show about 56,000 clones, with 84% seen just once and roughly 13% held by the top ten. The specimen was peripheral blood. Receptor source: a woman of 80 years or more with acute or convalescent COVID-19.

This chain connects TRBV19 to TRBJ1-5, with D possibly being TRBD1 (5 bases). V lost 0 bases and J 0 bases, leaving 9 bases between the germline ends. CDR3 length: 16 amino acids. Germline V gene data show CDR1 as LNHDA and CDR2 as SQIVND (reference sequence). The CDR3, as DNA: TGTGCCAGTAGTATAGATATGGGGCATAGCAATCAGCCCCAGCATTTT. Amino acids: CASSIDMGHSNQPQHF. Drawing the rest from reference TRBV19 and TRBJ1-5, the complete variable domain is DGGITQSPKYLFRKEGQNVTLSCEQNLNHDAMYWYRQDPGQGLRLIYYSQIVNDFQKGDIAEGYSVSREKKESFPLTVTSAQKNPTAFYLCASSIDMGHSNQPQHFGDGTRLSIL.

The genes are TRBV11-3 and TRBJ2-1, with D maybe TRBD1 (6 bases). V lost 5 bases and J 0 bases, leaving 11 bases between the germline ends. The CDR3 extends over 15 amino acids. Germline V gene lookup returns CDR1 SGHNT and CDR2 YENEEA. The CDR3 spells CASSPTGSSYNEQFF. The CDR3 nucleotides read TGTGCCAGCAGCCCTACAGGGAGCTCCTACAATGAGCAGTTCTTC.

The V gene is TRBV6-5, the J gene TRBJ1-1; D uncertain. The CDR3 is made up of 13 amino acids. V was trimmed by 6 bases and J by 1 base, leaving 9 bases between them. Looked up from germline, CDR1 is MNHEY and CDR2 is SVGAGI. The CDR3 reads CASSPLTNTEAFF. Here the CDR3 DNA reads TGTGCCAGCAGCCCACTTACGAACACTGAAGCTTTCTTT.

A few counts support this clone. The chain combines TRBV7-9 with TRBJ1-1; 8 bases fit TRBD1. Germline trimming cut 4 bases from V and 11 bases from J; bases unmatched to any gene: 15. This CDR3 has 15 residues. Germline values: CDR1 SEHNR, CDR2 FQNEAQ (reference sequence). The chain's CDR3 is CASSSIGTGLHEAFF. CDR3 DNA: TGTGCCAGCAGCTCCATCGGGACAGGCCTCCACGAGGCTTTCTTT.

This clone turned up a few times. The chain links TRBV7-9 to TRBJ2-7, with D maybe TRBD1 (6 bases). This CDR3 has 14 amino acids. Looked up from germline, CDR1 is SEHNR and CDR2 is FQNEAQ (reference sequence). The ends were cut back, 6 bases at V and 2 bases at J, with 14 bases in the middle. The CDR3: CASRLTGMAYEQYF. The CDR3 DNA is TGTGCCAGCAGACTAACAGGGATGGCCTACGAGCAGTACTTC.

This clone showed up just once. The chain links TRBV18 to TRBJ1-4; tentative D call: TRBD1 (5 bases). The V end was cut by 4 bases, the J end by 7 bases, with 13 bases between. Germline-derived CDR1 and CDR2 are KGHSH and LQKENI. The CDR3 consists of 14 residues. CDR3 protein: CASSRGDKGEKLFF. DNA for the CDR3: TGTGCCAGCTCACGGGGGGATAAAGGTGAAAAACTGTTTTTT.

V and J are TRBV6-2 or TRBV6-3 and TRBJ2-7; 11 bases match TRBD2. CDR1 is MNHEY, CDR2 SVGEGT, per germline. V lost 0 bases and J lost 2; bases outside the gene matches: 3. CDR3 size: 16 residues. The CDR3 here is CASSYSIAGGTYEQYF. The CDR3 bases are TGTGCCAGCAGTTACTCGATAGCGGGGGGGACCTACGAGCAGTACTTC.

J is TRBJ2-7 and V is TRBV3-1 (or the pseudogene TRBV3-2); D is perhaps TRBD1 (8 bases). The CDR3 sequence is 15 residues long. Per germline, CDR1 LGHDT and CDR2 YNNKEL (reference sequence). The V and J ends lost 4 bases and 6 bases respectively, with 19 bases between them. CDR3 DNA sequence: TGTGCCAGCAGCCGCGGACAGGGAGGGTATGGCGAGCAGTACTTC. As protein: CASSRGQGGYGEQYF.

The chain couples TRBV19 to TRBJ1-5, with 7 bases that match TRBD1. The CDR3 loop spans 17 amino acids. V lost 10 bases and J lost 0; bases outside the gene matches: 15. The germline V gene encodes CDR1 LNHDA and CDR2 SQIVND (reference sequence). The CDR3 sequence: CATKDREGAYSNQPQHF. The CDR3 bases are TGTGCCACTAAAGACAGGGAAGGGGCGTATAGCAATCAGCCCCAGCATTTT.

The chain combines TRBV27 with TRBJ1-5; TRBD1 might be the D (5 bases). V dropped 0 bases and J dropped 3 bases, with 9 bases sitting between them. The CDR3 has 15 residues. Germline-derived CDR1 and CDR2 are MNHEY and SMNVEV (reference sequence). The CDR3 DNA is TGTGCCAGCAGTTTATCCAGACAGTTCAATCAGCCCCAGCATTTT. It encodes CASSLSRQFNQPQHF.

The J gene is TRBJ1-1, the V gene TRBV11-3; the D is unclear. Germline V gene sequence: CDR1 SGHNT, CDR2 YENEEA. V was clipped by 4 bases and J by 5 bases, with 8 bases between them. The CDR3 is 12 residues long. CDR3 in amino acids: CASSSRFTEAFF. The CDR3 coding sequence is TGTGCCAGCAGCTCGAGGTTTACTGAAGCTTTCTTT.

This clone was observed a few times. V gene TRBV14 combines with J gene TRBJ2-7; D perhaps matches TRBD2 (7 bases). Germline V gene sequence: CDR1 SGHDN, CDR2 FVKESK. There are 14 residues in the CDR3. V was shortened by 4 bases and J by 6 bases, with 16 bases between the two germline ends. The CDR3: CASSLLGGAGEQYF. CDR3 in DNA: TGTGCCAGCAGCCTCCTGGGGGGGGCGGGCGAGCAGTACTTC. Based on the CDR3 plus reference TRBV14 and TRBJ2-7, the full variable domain is EAGVTQFPSHSVIEKGQTVTLRCDPISGHDNLYWYRRVMGKEIKFLLHFVKESKQDESGMPNNRFLAERTGGTYSTLKVQPAELEDSGVYFCASSLLGGAGEQYFGPGTRLTVT.

This clone was seen just once. This rearrangement joins TRBV5-4 to TRBJ1-4; 9 positions agree with TRBD1. The CDR3 has 15 residues. J lost 2 bases, V lost 3 bases, and 2 bases had no gene match. The germline V gene encodes CDR1 SGHNT and CDR2 YYREEE (reference sequence). The CDR3 region has the DNA TGTGCCAGCAGCTCGGACAGGGGTACTAATGAAAAACTGTTTTTT. Protein: CASSSDRGTNEKLFF.

This clone has only one observation. The rearrangement links TRBV11-3 to TRBJ1-5; D is unresolved. Per the germline V gene, CDR1 is SGHNT and CDR2 is YENEEA. There are 13 residues in the CDR3. Trimming pared 5 bases from V and 3 bases from J, leaving 8 bases between. As DNA, the CDR3 is TGTGCCAGCAGCCCGGGTGTCAATCAGCCCCAGCATTTT. Translating it yields CASSPGVNQPQHF. Full variable domain (remainder filled in from reference TRBV11-3 and TRBJ1-5): EAGVVQSPRYKIIEKKQPVAFWCNPISGHNTLYWYLQNLGQGPELLIRYENEEAVDDSQLPKDRFSAERLKGVDSTLKIQPAELGDSAVYLCASSPGVNQPQHFGDGTRLSIL.

J is TRBJ2-1 and V is TRBV19; D unclear. Germline lookup yields CDR1 LNHDA and CDR2 SQIVND (reference sequence). Trimming removed 10 bases from V and 4 bases from J, with 11 bases in between. The CDR3 sequence is 12 residues long. CDR3 bases: TGTGCCACAACAGATTATTACAATGAGCAGTTCTTC. Encoded protein: CATTDYYNEQFF.

The chain carries TRBV9 and TRBJ1-1, with D perhaps TRBD1 (6 bases). Germline CDR1 is SGDLS and CDR2 is YYNGEE. Deletions cut 0 bases from V and 2 bases from J, with 14 bases between. The length of the CDR3 is 16 residues. CDR3 protein: CASSVAPGGGNTEAFF. The CDR3 DNA follows: TGTGCCAGCAGCGTAGCCCCTGGGGGGGGCAACACTGAAGCTTTCTTT. Filled out from reference TRBV9 and TRBJ1-1, the complete variable domain reads DSGVTQTPKHLITATGQRVTLRCSPRSGDLSVYWYQQSLDQGLQFLIQYYNGEERAKGNILERFSAQQFPDLHSELNLSSLELGDSALYFCASSVAPGGGNTEAFFGQGTRLTVV.

The sample holds a few counts of this clone. The V and J genes are TRBV5-6 and TRBJ1-5; 7 bases line up with TRBD1. Germline V CDR1 and CDR2: SGHDT, YYEEEE. The CDR3 covers 15 residues. The junction had 3 bases not matched to a gene; V was cut back by 0 bases and J by 3 bases. The CDR3 sequence: CASSLGGQNNQPQHF. The DNA for the CDR3 is TGTGCCAGCAGCTTGGGGGGACAGAACAATCAGCCCCAGCATTTT.

The V gene is TRBV5-1, the J gene TRBJ2-7; 9 positions match TRBD2. The CDR3 has 14 residues. The germline V gene encodes CDR1 SGHRS and CDR2 YFSETQ. V was clipped by 4 bases and J by 1 base; unmatched bases: 3. In DNA form, the CDR3 reads TGCGCCAGCAGCAGTAGCGGGGGATCCTACGAGCAGTACTTC. It yields the protein CASSSSGGSYEQYF.

The chain carries TRBV6-6 and TRBJ1-1; D is undetermined. Germline CDR1 MNHNY, CDR2 SVGAGI (reference sequence). The CDR3 length is 13 residues. Trimming left V 6 bases short and J 6 bases short, with 14 bases between. DNA of the CDR3: TGTGCCAGCAGGGGCGGGTGGTATGCTGAAGCTTTCTTT. Its protein product is CASRGGWYAEAFF.

The rearrangement joins TRBV4-1 to TRBJ2-3; D gene unclear. The CDR3 sequence is 13 residues long. The V and J ends lost 4 bases and 4 bases respectively, with 9 bases between them. CDR1 is MGHRA and CDR2 is YSYEKL in the germline V gene. The CDR3 loop reads CASSRAPADTQYF. CDR3 nucleotides: TGCGCCAGCAGCCGAGCACCGGCAGATACGCAGTATTTT.

The J gene is TRBJ1-5, the V gene TRBV7-8, with a tentative D call TRBD1 (5 bases). CDR1 SGHVS and CDR2 FQNEAQ come from the germline V gene. The CDR3 spans 14 residues. Trimming took 4 bases from V and 5 from J, leaving 12 bases between them. The CDR3 is CASSYADSYQPQHF. In DNA, the CDR3 is TGTGCCAGCAGCTACGCCGACAGTTATCAGCCCCAGCATTTT.